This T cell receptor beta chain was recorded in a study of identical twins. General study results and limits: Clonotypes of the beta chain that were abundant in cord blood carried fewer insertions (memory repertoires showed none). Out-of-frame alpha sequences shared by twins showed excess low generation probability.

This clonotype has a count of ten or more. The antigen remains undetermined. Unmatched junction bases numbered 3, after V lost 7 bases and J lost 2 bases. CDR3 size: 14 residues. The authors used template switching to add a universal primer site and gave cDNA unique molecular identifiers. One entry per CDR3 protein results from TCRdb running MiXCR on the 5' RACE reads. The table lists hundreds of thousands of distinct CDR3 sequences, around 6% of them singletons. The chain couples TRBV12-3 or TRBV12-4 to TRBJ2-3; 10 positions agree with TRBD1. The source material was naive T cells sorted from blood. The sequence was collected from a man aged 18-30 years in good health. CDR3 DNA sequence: TGTGCCAGCATTGGGACAGGGGACACAGATACGCAGTATTTT. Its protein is CASIGTGDTDTQYF.